This passage covers 2 T cell receptor beta chains from one sample sequenced in a study of T cell responses to AZD1222 COVID-19 vaccine. Clones were read by immunoSEQ multiplex PCR, and TCRdb kept only the in-frame ones, dropping some. This sample has tens of thousands of clones, with under 85% found just once. The specimen comprised peripheral blood, sampled on day 0 of MenACWY control vaccination. The receptors were sampled from an adult in good health.

The genes are TRBV5-4 and TRBJ2-3, with D uncertain. The V end was cut by 4 bases, the J end by 3 bases, with 15 bases between. CDR1 and CDR2 from the germline V gene are SGHNT and YYREEE (reference sequence). This CDR3 comprises 15 residues. The CDR3 spells CASSPSGGKTDTQYF. Here the CDR3 DNA reads TGTGCCAGCAGCCCTTCAGGTGGGAAAACAGATACGCAGTATTTT.

This clone was seen a single time. J is TRBJ2-7 and V is TRBV7-8, with a possible D match to TRBD1 (6 bases). Trimming took 1 base from V and 2 from J, leaving 15 bases between them. The CDR3 sequence is 16 residues long. Germline CDR1 reads SGHVS; CDR2 reads FQNEAQ. The CDR3 protein is CASSLVPGVAPYEQYV. The CDR3 nucleotides read TGTGCCAGCAGCTTAGTTCCAGGGGTTGCGCCCTACGAGCAGTACGTC.